These 32 T cell receptor beta chains were sequenced from one sample in a study of blood T cell repertoires in COVID-19. Sequenced by immunoSEQ multiplex PCR; TCRdb stores in-frame clones only, minus some. The sample lists fewer than 250,000 clones, over 80% seen once, with roughly 2.6% in the top ten. Sequenced sample: PBMCs or T cells enriched from blood (not recorded which). Every receptor here comes from a woman in her twenties or thirties with acute COVID-19.

The rearrangement links TRBV27 to TRBJ1-2, with 9 bases fitting TRBD1. Unmatched junction bases numbered 9, after V lost 5 bases and J lost 5 bases. The CDR3 sequence is 15 residues long. Germline V gene sequence: CDR1 MNHEY, CDR2 SMNVEV (reference sequence). CDR3 in amino acids: CASSPPGQGGYGYTF. In nucleotides, the CDR3 is TGTGCCAGCAGTCCTCCGGGACAGGGAGGGTATGGCTACACCTTC.

The chain combines TRBV4-1 with TRBJ2-7; D unclear. The CDR3 is 13 residues long. Trimming took 0 bases from V and 3 from J, leaving 6 bases between them. Per germline, CDR1 MGHRA and CDR2 YSYEKL. The CDR3 DNA sequence: TGCGCCAGCAGCCAAGAGCGGAGCTACGAGCAGTACTTC. This translates into CASSQERSYEQYF.

V and J are TRBV5-1 and TRBJ2-2; 7 bases align to TRBD2. The CDR3 totals 18 residues. V dropped 4 bases and J dropped 2; count of bases not matched to a gene: 14. Germline loops: CDR1 SGHRS, CDR2 YFSETQ. CDR3 sequence reads: CASSTRPAGQSNTGELFF. The CDR3 nucleotides are TGCGCCAGCAGCACCCGTCCAGCGGGGCAATCAAACACCGGGGAGCTGTTTTTT. Complete variable domain (other parts from reference TRBV5-1 and TRBJ2-2): KAGVTQTPRYLIKTRGQQVTLSCSPISGHRSVSWYQQTPGQGLQFLFEYFSETQRNKGNFPGRFSGRQFSNSRSEMNVSTLELGDSALYLCASSTRPAGQSNTGELFFGEGSRLTVL.

CDR3 sequence reads: CSVEWASGGSSYNEQFF. The CDR3 DNA is TGCAGCGTTGAGTGGGCTAGCGGGGGTAGCTCCTACAATGAGCAGTTCTTC. The rearrangement uses TRBV29-1 and TRBJ2-1; 10 nucleotides agree with TRBD2. Trimming took 3 bases from V and 0 from J; bases not matched to a gene: 8. This CDR3 is built from 17 residues. Germline CDR1 reads SQVTM; CDR2 reads ANQGSEA.

The chain couples TRBV7-9 to TRBJ2-7; 8 nucleotides line up with TRBD1. The CDR3 sequence is 14 residues long. CDR1 and CDR2 (germline): SEHNR, FQNEAQ (reference sequence). The trim removed 5 bases at V and 3 bases at J, leaving 6 bases unmatched. CDR3 DNA sequence: TGTGCCAGCAGCCCCGGACAGGGCGGCTACGAGCAGTACTTC. Translated: CASSPGQGGYEQYF.

In regard to this clone: Other DNA sequences in this specimen translate into the identical CDR3. CDR3 amino acids: CASSPRQGMNTEAFF. The DNA for the CDR3 is TGTGCCAGCTCACCGCGACAGGGGATGAACACTGAAGCTTTCTTT. This chain joins TRBV18 and TRBJ1-1; 8 nucleotides line up with TRBD1. Germline V CDR1 and CDR2: KGHSH, LQKENI. The CDR3 totals 15 residues. The J segment lost 0 bases and the V segment lost 3 bases, leaving 3 bases of the junction unmatched.

This rearrangement joins TRBV6-5 to TRBJ2-7; D possibly corresponds to TRBD2 (6 bases). Germline lookup yields CDR1 MNHEY and CDR2 SVGAGI. This CDR3 has 12 residues. Trimming took off 10 bases at V and 3 bases at J, with 13 bases between the two ends. CDR3 in DNA: TGTGCCACCACCGGGACTCGCTACGAGCAGTACTTC. Protein: CATTGTRYEQYF.

This clone has just one count. The chain is built from TRBV4-1 and TRBJ1-6; 8 bases fit TRBD1. Germline CDR1 is MGHRA and CDR2 is YSYEKL. V lost 2 bases, J lost 7 bases, and 4 bases stayed unmatched. CDR3 length equals 15 residues. The CDR3 protein is CASSQNRGGNSPLHF. DNA for the CDR3: TGCGCCAGCAGCCAAAACAGGGGGGGAAATTCACCCCTCCACTTT.

This chain connects TRBV10-1 to TRBJ2-1; D not resolved. The CDR3 is 13 amino acids. The germline V and J ends were trimmed by 9 bases and 0 bases, with 9 bases remaining between them. Germline loops: CDR1 WNHNN, CDR2 SYGVQD (reference sequence). The CDR3 sequence is CARNDSSYNEQFF. The CDR3, as DNA: TGCGCCAGGAACGATAGCTCCTACAATGAGCAGTTCTTC.

For the CDR3, the DNA is TGTGCCAGCAGTCGCGGACAGGGCGGATTCTACGAGCAGTACTTC. Amino acids: CASSRGQGGFYEQYF. This rearrangement joins TRBV2 to TRBJ2-7; 8 positions agree with TRBD1. This CDR3 region has 15 residues. Germline V gene lookup returns CDR1 SNHLY and CDR2 FYNNEI. With V trimmed by 5 bases and J by 3 bases, 9 bases remained unmatched.

The V call is TRBV11-3, the J call TRBJ1-6; weak D call: TRBD1 (5 bases). The CDR3 is 15 residues long. Germline lookup yields CDR1 SGHNT and CDR2 YENEEA. V shed 6 bases and J shed 7 bases, with 16 bases lying between them. CDR3 in amino acids: CASRSSTGRNSPLHF. CDR3 DNA sequence: TGTGCCAGCAGATCCTCCACAGGTAGGAATTCACCCCTCCACTTT.

The chain links TRBV30 to TRBJ1-1; TRBD1 aligns across 7 bases. Per the germline V gene, CDR1 is GTSNPN and CDR2 is SVGIG (reference sequence). Trimming took 1 base from V and 1 from J; bases not matched to a gene: 9. The CDR3 is made up of 16 amino acids. The CDR3 here is CAWSDPRQGRNTEAFF. In DNA form, the CDR3 reads TGTGCCTGGAGTGACCCCCGACAGGGTAGGAACACTGAAGCTTTCTTT.

J is TRBJ1-2 and V is TRBV6-6; maybe TRBD1 (5 bases). The CDR3 covers 16 residues. V gave up 5 bases and J gave up 8 bases, with 24 bases separating them. CDR1 is MNHNY, CDR2 SVGAGI, per germline (reference sequence). The CDR3 protein is CASSQFLQGRKSGYTF. CDR3 DNA: TGTGCCAGCAGTCAGTTTTTGCAGGGCCGCAAAAGCGGCTACACCTTC.

V gene TRBV3-1 (or the pseudogene TRBV3-2) combines with J gene TRBJ2-5, with D tentatively TRBD1 (5 bases). Germline-derived CDR1 and CDR2 are LGHDT and YNNKEL (reference sequence). This CDR3 region has 16 residues. V shed 5 bases and J shed 1 base, with 17 bases lying between them. The CDR3 DNA is TGTGCCAGCAGCTCAAATAGGGGTCAAATCCAAGAGACCCAGTACTTC. Translating gives CASSSNRGQIQETQYF.

This chain uses TRBV19 with TRBJ1-2; TRBD1 might be the D (5 bases). V was trimmed by 8 bases and J by 5 bases, leaving 12 bases between them. The CDR3 totals 12 residues. Germline loops: CDR1 LNHDA, CDR2 SQIVND (reference sequence). The CDR3 coding sequence is TGTGCCAGTGGCAGGGCGGGGTATGGCTACACCTTC. The encoded protein is CASGRAGYGYTF.

The chain recombines TRBV11-2 with TRBJ1-1, with 9 bases lining up with TRBD1. Per germline, CDR1 SGHAT and CDR2 FQNNGV. Germline trimming cut 5 bases from V and 5 bases from J; bases unmatched to any gene: 6. The CDR3 has 14 amino acids. CDR3 in amino acids: CASSPGQGWTEAFF. In DNA form, the CDR3 reads TGTGCCAGCAGCCCAGGACAGGGGTGGACTGAAGCTTTCTTT.

J is TRBJ1-5 and V is TRBV7-2, with a tentative D call TRBD1 (5 bases). Germline V lookup: CDR1 SGHTA, CDR2 FQGNSA. The CDR3 has 14 amino acids. Trimming took off 2 bases at V and 9 bases at J, with 14 bases between the two ends. The chain's CDR3 is CASSLSGLLAPQHF. As DNA, the CDR3 is TGTGCCAGCAGCTTATCAGGGCTATTAGCGCCCCAGCATTTT. The full variable domain, rest sourced from reference TRBV7-2 and TRBJ1-5, is GAGVSQSPSNKVTEKGKDVELRCDPISGHTALYWYRQSLGQGLEFLIYFQGNSAPDKSGLPSDRFSAERTGGSVSTLTIQRTQQEDSAVYLCASSLSGLLAPQHFGDGTRLSIL.

V and J are TRBV10-2 and TRBJ2-7, with 12 positions matching TRBD2. The CDR3 totals 17 residues. Looked up from germline, CDR1 is WSHSY and CDR2 is SAAADI. After removal of 2 bases from V and 0 bases from J, the junction contained 5 bases not matched to a gene. The CDR3 sequence: CASSERELAGGSYEQYF. DNA of the CDR3: TGCGCCAGCAGTGAGAGAGAACTAGCGGGGGGCTCCTACGAGCAGTACTTC.

This clone showed up just a few times. The J gene is TRBJ1-1, the V gene TRBV15; D remains unclear. V was shortened by 2 bases and J by 7 bases, with 14 bases between the two germline ends. The CDR3 is made up of 14 amino acids. Germline-derived CDR1 and CDR2 are LNHNV and YYDKDF (reference sequence). The CDR3 spells CATSRLPSGLEAFF. In DNA form, the CDR3 reads TGTGCCACCAGCAGACTACCCAGCGGACTTGAAGCTTTCTTT.

The rearrangement links TRBV4-2 to TRBJ2-1, with TRBD2 matching over 9 bases. Germline-derived CDR1 and CDR2 are LGHNA and YNFKEQ. The CDR3 runs 15 residues. V dropped 1 base and J dropped 9; count of bases not matched to a gene: 7. The CDR3 sequence: CASSQGAGGRVEQFF. The CDR3, as DNA: TGTGCCAGCAGCCAAGGGGCGGGGGGGCGCGTTGAGCAGTTCTTC.

Here the CDR3 reads CASSQSEGNTEAFF. The CDR3 coding sequence is TGCGCCAGCAGCCAATCTGAGGGTAACACTGAAGCTTTCTTT. The V gene is TRBV4-1, the J gene TRBJ1-1, with D uncertain. The V gene's germline CDR1 is MGHRA and CDR2 YSYEKL. V was clipped by 2 bases and J by 2 bases, with 9 bases between them. The CDR3 is 14 amino acids.

This chain connects TRBV2 to TRBJ2-7; 8 bases are shared with TRBD1. J was trimmed by 3 bases and V by 6 bases; bases with no gene match: 4. The CDR3 extends over 13 amino acids. From germline, CDR1 is SNHLY and CDR2 FYNNEI. CDR3 protein: CASRPGTGYEQYF. The CDR3 region has the DNA TGTGCCAGCAGACCCGGGACAGGCTACGAGCAGTACTTC.

This chain uses TRBV19 with TRBJ1-5; D perhaps matches TRBD1 (5 bases). The CDR3 runs to 15 residues. Looked up from germline, CDR1 is LNHDA and CDR2 is SQIVND (reference sequence). V lost 6 bases to trimming and J lost 3 bases, with 15 bases between them. Here the CDR3 reads CASSETVLSNQPQHF. The CDR3 DNA reads as TGTGCCAGTAGCGAGACAGTCCTATCCAATCAGCCCCAGCATTTT.

On this clone: Different DNA sequences within this sample yield the same CDR3. The rearrangement uses TRBV29-1 and TRBJ1-1; D may be TRBD1 (5 bases). This CDR3 comprises 12 residues. Germline V gene data show CDR1 as SQVTM and CDR2 as ANQGSEA. V was cut by 3 bases and J by 1 base, with 6 bases left in between. Here the CDR3 reads CSVDRENTEAFF. The CDR3 DNA sequence: TGCAGCGTTGACAGGGAGAACACTGAAGCTTTCTTT.

The V and J genes are TRBV12-3 or TRBV12-4 and TRBJ1-1; TRBD1 is a possible D gene (6 bases). CDR3 length: 12 residues. Deletions cut 1 base from V and 8 bases from J, with 8 bases between. This CDR3 is CASSLGRGEAFF. The CDR3 DNA sequence: TGTGCCAGCAGTTTAGGCAGGGGAGAAGCTTTCTTT.

This clone was recorded at least ten times. The chain has TRBV13 and TRBJ2-7; D is perhaps TRBD1 (6 bases). V was cut by 5 bases and J by 3 bases, with 17 bases left in between. The CDR3 extends over 15 amino acids. Germline V CDR1 and CDR2: PRHDT, FYEKMQ (reference sequence). CDR3 sequence: CASSPRQETIYEQYF. CDR3 nucleotide sequence: TGTGCCAGCAGCCCCAGACAGGAAACCATCTACGAGCAGTACTTC.

The genes are TRBV5-1 and TRBJ1-2; the D is unclear. Germline V gene sequence: CDR1 SGHRS, CDR2 YFSETQ. Trimming pared 2 bases from V and 4 bases from J, leaving 9 bases between. CDR3 length equals 13 residues. Written as DNA, the CDR3 is TGCGCCAGCAGCTTTAGAGGGTCCTATGGCTACACCTTC. Translation gives CASSFRGSYGYTF.

This clone was counted a single time. The V and J genes are TRBV25-1 and TRBJ1-4, with TRBD1 matching 7 bases. Germline lookup yields CDR1 MGHDK and CDR2 SYGVNS. Germline trimming cut 4 bases from V and 6 bases from J; bases unmatched to any gene: 8. This CDR3 comprises 15 residues. Here the CDR3 DNA reads TGTGCCAGCAGTGGCCCGACAGGGTACGATGAAAAACTGTTTTTT. Its translation: CASSGPTGYDEKLFF. Based on the CDR3 plus reference TRBV25-1 and TRBJ1-4, the full variable domain is EADIYQTPRYLVIGTGKKITLECSQTMGHDKMYWYQQDPGMELHLIHYSYGVNSTEKGDLSSESTVSRIRTEHFPLTLESARPSHTSQYLCASSGPTGYDEKLFFGSGTQLSVL.

The V gene is TRBV7-9, the J gene TRBJ1-5; D might be TRBD1 (5 bases). This CDR3 is built from 13 residues. V was clipped by 1 base and J by 9 bases, with 10 bases between them. Germline CDR1 and CDR2: SEHNR and FQNEAQ (reference sequence). The CDR3 reads CASSLGRDGPQHF. The CDR3 DNA reads as TGTGCCAGCAGCTTAGGGAGGGACGGGCCCCAGCATTTT.

The chain uses TRBV9 and TRBJ2-7; D is undetermined. V gave up 0 bases and J gave up 1 base, with 14 bases separating them. Germline-derived CDR1 and CDR2 are SGDLS and YYNGEE. CDR3 size: 16 residues. The CDR3 sequence: CASSVGSPVASYEQYF. The CDR3 bases are TGTGCCAGCAGCGTAGGAAGCCCCGTAGCATCCTACGAGCAGTACTTC.

This rearrangement joins TRBV7-8 to TRBJ2-2; 9 nucleotides match TRBD1. Germline CDR1 and CDR2: SGHVS and FQNEAQ. V shed 4 bases and J 1 base; nucleotides not matched to a gene: 4. This CDR3 is 16 amino acids long. The CDR3 reads CASSSRTGENTGELFF. In DNA form, the CDR3 reads TGTGCCAGCAGCTCCCGGACAGGGGAGAACACCGGGGAGCTGTTTTTT.

The chain links TRBV30 to TRBJ1-1; 12 bases align to TRBD1. The CDR3 is 17 residues long. V was pared by 4 bases and J by 11 bases, with 20 bases of the junction left unmatched. CDR1 is GTSNPN and CDR2 is SVGIG in the germline V gene (reference sequence). In DNA form, the CDR3 reads TGTGCCTGGACCCAAATCTCGGGGACAGGGGGCGCGAGAGGGGCTTTCTTT. This codes for CAWTQISGTGGARGAFF.